This TCR beta chain derives from a study of blood T cell repertoires in COVID-19. CDR3 length: 19 residues. V lost 4 bases and J 1 base, leaving 26 bases between the germline ends. Looked up from germline, CDR1 is SGHRS and CDR2 is YFSETQ. In assigning cohorts, the study relied on participant-reported clinical history. Someone with COVID-19 had been met by exposed participants within 2 weeks before study entry. Original processing notes: It was from reference gene primer amplification that nucleated cell counts were estimated. This table comes from immunoSEQ multiplex PCR, and its TCRdb copy is limited to in-frame clones, with some not included. V, J and clone size are taken as reported in that table, and D and trimming were inferred from the DNA itself. The sample carries 200,000 to 250,000 clones, just under 90% recorded once.

Input material: PBMCs or T cells enriched from blood (not recorded which). The receptor was derived from a man aged 45-60 years who had been exposed to COVID-19. V and J are TRBV5-1 and TRBJ1-1, with unresolved D. CDR3 amino acids: CASSLQRPTASIPNTEAFF. The CDR3 coding sequence is TGCGCCAGCAGCCTACAACGCCCAACAGCAAGCATACCGAACACTGAAGCTTTCTTT.